Presented here are 21 T cell receptor beta chains from one specimen sequenced in a study of T cell responses to AZD1222 COVID-19 vaccine (dated by TCRdb to the early 2020s). The meaning of the sample's time point label: baseline before first vaccination. Library preparation was by the immunoSEQ multiplex PCR assay. The table comes from immuneACCESS by way of TCRdb, which keeps in-frame sequences with V and J called. Part of the clones is missing from these tables; in studies checked, under half for an unresolved V gene and the rest for unknown reasons. The sample table lists over 100,000 clones, around nine tenths of them with a count of one. Jointly, the top ten make up less than 9% of the sample. The specimen comprised peripheral blood, sampled on day 0 of AZD1222 vaccination. These TCRs come from an adult in good health.

The chain has TRBV18 and TRBJ1-1, with 11 bases lining up with TRBD1. CDR1 KGHSH and CDR2 LQKENI come from the germline V gene. The CDR3 loop spans 15 amino acids. Losses at the gene ends were 0 bases for V and 6 bases for J; bases not matched to a gene: 3. CDR3 bases: TGTGCCAGCTCACCACCCGGGACAGGGGGGGCTGAAGCTTTCTTT. It translates to CASSPPGTGGAEAFF. The full variable domain, rest sourced from reference TRBV18 and TRBJ1-1, is NAGVMQNPRHLVRRRGQEARLRCSPMKGHSHVYWYRQLPEEGLKFMVYLQKENIIDESGMPKERFSAEFPKEGPSILRIQQVVRGDSAAYFCASSPPGTGGAEAFFGQGTRLTVV.

The chain has TRBV3-1 (or the pseudogene TRBV3-2) and TRBJ1-1, with a weak D call TRBD1 (5 bases). Trimming took 0 bases from V and 0 from J, leaving 17 bases between them. The CDR3 extends over 18 amino acids. CDR1 and CDR2 from the germline V gene are LGHDT and YNNKEL (reference sequence). The chain's CDR3 is CASSQEPTNGQMNTEAFF. The CDR3 nucleotides are TGTGCCAGCAGCCAAGAACCTACTAACGGACAAATGAACACTGAAGCTTTCTTT.

This rearrangement joins TRBV19 to TRBJ2-7; 7 bases match TRBD1. Germline lookup yields CDR1 LNHDA and CDR2 SQIVND (reference sequence). After removal of 1 base from V and 3 bases from J, the junction contained 3 bases not matched to a gene. This CDR3 spans 14 amino acids. The CDR3 region is CASSIGQGIYEQYF. CDR3 nucleotide sequence: TGTGCCAGTAGTATAGGACAGGGTATCTACGAGCAGTACTTC.

This chain connects TRBV10-3 to TRBJ1-1; D uncertain. V lost 7 bases and J lost 11, with 17 bases in between. This CDR3 has 12 residues. Germline loops: CDR1 ENHRY, CDR2 SYGVKD. The DNA of the CDR3 is TGTGCCATCAATTCCCCCCAGGCGACCGCTTTCTTT. Its protein is CAINSPQATAFF.

The V gene is TRBV11-2, the J gene TRBJ2-2; tentative D call: TRBD2 (6 bases). V shed 1 base and J shed 3 bases, with 9 bases lying between them. This CDR3 is built from 15 residues. Per the germline V gene, CDR1 is SGHAT and CDR2 is FQNNGV. This chain's CDR3 is CASSLVGGYTGELFF. CDR3 bases: TGTGCCAGCAGCTTAGTTGGGGGGTACACCGGGGAGCTGTTTTTT.

Of note for this clone: Its ends do not fully match the called genes, so a read error is possible. This chain links TRBV7-7 with TRBJ2-3; tentative D call: TRBD1 (5 bases). The CDR3 covers 14 residues. Germline V gene data show CDR1 as SSHAT and CDR2 as FNYEAQ (reference sequence). The CDR3 coding sequence is TGTGCTAGCAGCTTAGGGGCCGGCACAGATACGCAGTATTTT. It yields the protein CASSLGAGTDTQYF.

The chain links TRBV19 to TRBJ1-2; 8 bases are shared with TRBD1. The V and J ends lost 5 bases and 8 bases, in that order; junction bases with no gene match: 7. The CDR3 sequence is 13 residues long. CDR1 and CDR2 (germline): LNHDA, SQIVND (reference sequence). The CDR3 protein is CASSPGQVDGYTF. The CDR3 nucleotides read TGTGCCAGTAGTCCGGGACAGGTGGACGGCTACACCTTC.

The V call is TRBV30, the J call TRBJ2-2; no definite D call. This CDR3 region has 13 residues. In germline, CDR1 is GTSNPN, CDR2 SVGIG (reference sequence). Trimming removed 3 bases at V and 8 bases at J, with 13 bases between. In nucleotides, the CDR3 is TGTGCCTGGAGGTTTAGGGCTGAGGGGGAGCTGTTTTTT. Residues: CAWRFRAEGELFF.

This chain joins TRBV5-8 and TRBJ1-2; D is ambiguous. The CDR3 contains 12 residues. Germline V lookup: CDR1 SGHTS, CDR2 YDEGEE. V shed 2 bases and J shed 6 bases, with 8 bases lying between them. Written as DNA, the CDR3 is TGTGCCAGCAGCTTCACGGGAAATGGCTACACCTTC. Protein sequence: CASSFTGNGYTF.

The rearrangement uses TRBV7-8 and TRBJ1-4, with TRBD1 as a possible D gene (5 bases). Germline V gives CDR1 SGHVS, CDR2 FQNEAQ. V gave up 1 base and J gave up 7 bases, with 16 bases separating them. This CDR3 contains 16 residues. The chain's CDR3 is CASSLGIWGKSEKLFF. The CDR3 DNA is TGTGCCAGCAGCTTAGGGATTTGGGGGAAATCTGAAAAACTGTTTTTT.

The chain couples TRBV9 to TRBJ2-4; a weak D match, TRBD1 (5 bases). The CDR3 has 15 amino acids. Looked up from germline, CDR1 is SGDLS and CDR2 is YYNGEE. V shed 4 bases and J shed 1 base, with 12 bases lying between them. The CDR3 DNA follows: TGTGCCAGCAGCACGCCGCAGGGCGCCAAAAACATTCAGTACTTC. As protein: CASSTPQGAKNIQYF.

V usage is TRBV19 and J usage is TRBJ2-7; TRBD2 aligns across 7 bases. Per the germline V gene, CDR1 is LNHDA and CDR2 is SQIVND (reference sequence). This CDR3 comprises 15 residues. V gave up 6 bases and J gave up 2 bases; unmatched junction bases: 10. The CDR3 region has the DNA TGTGCCAGTAGCGCGTTTGGGGGGGATCCCTACGAGCAGTACTTC. Its protein is CASSAFGGDPYEQYF.

This rearrangement joins TRBV21-1 to TRBJ1-2. TRBV21-1 has pseudogene status. The CDR3 totals 9 residues. The CDR3 DNA reads TGTGCCAGCAGGGATGGCTACACCTTC. Protein: CASRDGYTF.

J is TRBJ1-1 and V is TRBV7-9, with a weak D call TRBD1 (5 bases). This CDR3 has 13 residues. Germline assignment: CDR1 SEHNR and CDR2 FQNEAQ (reference sequence). V shed 4 bases and J shed 1 base, with 7 bases lying between them. The CDR3 DNA reads TGTGCCAGCAGCTCCCAGGGGAACACTGAAGCTTTCTTT. This translates into CASSSQGNTEAFF.

V is TRBV5-5 and J is TRBJ2-2; 7 bases fit TRBD1. The V segment lost 4 bases and the J segment 6 bases; nucleotides outside the gene matches: 3. Germline CDR1 reads SGHKS; CDR2 reads YYEKEE (reference sequence). The CDR3 is 13 residues long. CDR3 sequence: CASSPQGSGELFF. The CDR3 DNA reads as TGTGCCAGCAGCCCACAGGGGTCCGGGGAGCTGTTTTTT.

This clone was observed a single time. V usage is TRBV24-1 and J usage is TRBJ2-2, with 7 positions matching TRBD1. V dropped 5 bases and J dropped 6; count of bases not matched to a gene: 5. This CDR3 contains 14 residues. The germline V gene encodes CDR1 KGHDR and CDR2 SFDVKD. CDR3 sequence: CATSALQGSGELFF. In DNA, the CDR3 is TGTGCCACCAGTGCCTTACAGGGGTCCGGGGAGCTGTTTTTT.

The rearrangement uses TRBV21-1 and TRBJ2-7; TRBD1 was called by the table and not checked on the DNA. TRBV21-1 represents a pseudogene. This CDR3 is built from 17 residues. The DNA for the CDR3 is TGTGCCAGCAGCAACTGGGCAGGGCTCCTGGATAAGCACGAGCAGTACTTC. Amino acid sequence: CASSNWAGLLDKHEQYF.

V and J are TRBV5-1 and TRBJ1-6; a possible D gene is TRBD1 (5 bases). The CDR3 is 16 amino acids. CDR1 SGHRS and CDR2 YFSETQ come from the germline V gene. Trimming took off 1 base at V and 11 bases at J, with 19 bases between the two ends. The CDR3 DNA is TGCGCCAGCAGCTTGACCTCTAGGGGCCTTGGGGCACCCCTCCACTTT. Protein product: CASSLTSRGLGAPLHF.

The rearrangement joins TRBV6-4 to TRBJ2-6; weak D call: TRBD1 (5 bases). Germline CDR1 reads MRHNA; CDR2 reads SNTAGT. The ends were cut back, 2 bases at V and 1 base at J, with 12 bases in the middle. The CDR3 has 17 amino acids. CDR3 loop: CASSDTDSFSGANVLTF. The CDR3 region has the DNA TGTGCCAGCAGTGACACTGACAGTTTTTCTGGGGCCAACGTCCTGACTTTC.

The chain has TRBV5-6 and TRBJ1-2, with D possibly TRBD1 on 5 matching bases. There are 12 residues in the CDR3. CDR1 is SGHDT, CDR2 YYEEEE, per germline. The germline V and J ends were trimmed by 1 base and 6 bases, with 7 bases remaining between them. The CDR3 DNA reads TGTGCCAGCAGCTTGCGGGGGAATGGCTACACCTTC. It translates to CASSLRGNGYTF.

V and J are TRBV15 and TRBJ1-1; 10 bases align to TRBD1. Per germline, CDR1 LNHNV and CDR2 YYDKDF (reference sequence). Trimming removed 3 bases from V and 2 bases from J; junction bases left unmatched: 9. The CDR3 runs to 17 residues. The CDR3 DNA reads as TGTGCCACCAGCAGGGGACAGGGGAGAAAAGGAAACACTGAAGCTTTCTTT. It translates to CATSRGQGRKGNTEAFF. The entire variable domain, with the rest obtained from reference TRBV15 and TRBJ1-1, is as follows: DAMVIQNPRYQVTQFGKPVTLSCSQTLNHNVMYWYQQKSSQAPKLLFHYYDKDFNNEADTPDNFQSRRPNTSFCFLDIRSPGLGDTAMYLCATSRGQGRKGNTEAFFGQGTRLTVV.